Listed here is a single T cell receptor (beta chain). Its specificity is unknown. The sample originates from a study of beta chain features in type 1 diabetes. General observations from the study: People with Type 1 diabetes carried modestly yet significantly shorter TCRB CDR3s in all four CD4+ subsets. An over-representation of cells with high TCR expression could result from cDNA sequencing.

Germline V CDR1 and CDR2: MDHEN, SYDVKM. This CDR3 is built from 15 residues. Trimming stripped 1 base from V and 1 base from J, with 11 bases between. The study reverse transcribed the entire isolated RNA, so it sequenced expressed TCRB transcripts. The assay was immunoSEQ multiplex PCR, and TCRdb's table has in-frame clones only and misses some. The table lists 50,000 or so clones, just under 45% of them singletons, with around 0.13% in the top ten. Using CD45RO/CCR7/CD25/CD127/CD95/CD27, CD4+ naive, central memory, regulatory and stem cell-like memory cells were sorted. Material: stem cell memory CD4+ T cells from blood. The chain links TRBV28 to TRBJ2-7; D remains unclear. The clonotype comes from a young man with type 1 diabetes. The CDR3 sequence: CASSLYGYTSYEQYF. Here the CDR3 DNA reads TGTGCCAGCAGTTTATACGGGTATACTTCCTACGAGCAGTACTTC. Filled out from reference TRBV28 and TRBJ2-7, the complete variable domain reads DVKVTQSSRYLVKRTGEKVFLECVQDMDHENMFWYRQDPGLGLRLIYFSYDVKMKEKGDIPEGYSVSREKKERFSLILESASTNQTSMYLCASSLYGYTSYEQYFGPGTRLTVT.